This is a list of T cell receptor beta chains from one sample in a study of regulatory T cells in long-lasting Graves disease. TCRdb called the multiplex PCR reads again in MiXCR, with one record for every CDR3 protein. The table lists about 400,000 distinct CDR3 sequences, 15% of them singletons. This sample comprised peripheral blood mononuclear cells (PBMCs), obtained at new diagnosis, from a patient treated with antithyroid drugs. All receptors come from a female donor with Graves disease. Each CDR3 is given with its conserved first and last residue. Fields, in order: CDR3 length, J gene, D gene, V gene, clone size, CDR3 DNA, CDR3 protein. The D gene is left open where the match is weak. Clone size is given for some rows only: seen once, a few or many times, or a class if the clone is expanded.

CDR3 length: 15; J gene: TRBJ2-3; D gene: TRBD1; V gene: TRBV5-1; clone size: -; CDR3 DNA: TGCGCCAGCAGCTTGCCCGAGGGGGCGGTCGAGACGCAGTATTTT; CDR3 protein: CASSLPEGAVETQYF
CDR3 length: 14; J gene: TRBJ1-1; D gene: -; V gene: TRBV20-1; clone size: many; CDR3 DNA: TGCAGTGCTAGAGTCGATGGTAGGAACACTGAAGCTTTCTTT; CDR3 protein: CSARVDGRNTEAFF
CDR3 length: 15; J gene: TRBJ2-1; D gene: TRBD2; V gene: TRBV12-3/TRBV12-4; clone size: many; CDR3 DNA: TGTGCCAGCACCCTAGCGGGAGGTCTCTACAATGAGCAGTTCTTC; CDR3 protein: CASTLAGGLYNEQFF
CDR3 length: 15; J gene: TRBJ1-1; D gene: TRBD1; V gene: TRBV2; clone size: many; CDR3 DNA: TGTGCCAGCAGTGACAGCCTCGACAGGGACACTGAAGCTTTCTTT; CDR3 protein: CASSDSLDRDTEAFF
CDR3 length: 15; J gene: TRBJ2-7; D gene: -; V gene: TRBV2; clone size: many; CDR3 DNA: TGTGCCAGCAGTGGAGAGGGGTCGTGGGCCGGCGAGCAGTACTTC; CDR3 protein: CASSGEGSWAGEQYF
CDR3 length: 13; J gene: TRBJ1-2; D gene: -; V gene: TRBV27; clone size: many; CDR3 DNA: TGTGCCAGCAGTTACGGGGAAGTGGGTGGCTACACCTTC; CDR3 protein: CASSYGEVGGYTF
CDR3 length: 12; J gene: TRBJ2-5; D gene: TRBD1; V gene: TRBV2; clone size: few; CDR3 DNA: TGTGCCAGCTTACAGGGGGAGGAGACCCAGTACTTC; CDR3 protein: CASLQGEETQYF
CDR3 length: 14; J gene: TRBJ1-4; D gene: -; V gene: TRBV3-1; clone size: many; CDR3 DNA: TGTGCCAGCAGCCCAACGACGTCTAATGAAAAACTGTTTTTT; CDR3 protein: CASSPTTSNEKLFF
CDR3 length: 17; J gene: TRBJ2-3; D gene: TRBD2; V gene: TRBV7-2; clone size: many; CDR3 DNA: TGTGCCAGCAGCTTAGGGGGTAGCGGGGGATCCACAGATACGCAGTATTTT; CDR3 protein: CASSLGGSGGSTDTQYF
CDR3 length: 15; J gene: TRBJ2-3; D gene: TRBD2; V gene: TRBV20-1; clone size: many; CDR3 DNA: TGCAGTGCTAGAGATGGGCTAGCGGGGTCAGATACGCAGTATTTT; CDR3 protein: CSARDGLAGSDTQYF
CDR3 length: 14; J gene: TRBJ2-7; D gene: TRBD2; V gene: TRBV10-3; clone size: many; CDR3 DNA: TGTGCCATCAGTGGACTAGCGGGAACCTACGAGCAGTACTTC; CDR3 protein: CAISGLAGTYEQYF
CDR3 length: 14; J gene: TRBJ2-3; D gene: -; V gene: TRBV24-1; clone size: many; CDR3 DNA: TGTGCCACCAGTGATTTAAGGGGACCAGATACGCAGTATTTT; CDR3 protein: CATSDLRGPDTQYF
CDR3 length: 13; J gene: TRBJ1-2; D gene: -; V gene: TRBV12-3/TRBV12-4; clone size: many; CDR3 DNA: TGTGCCAGCAGTGCTGCAGGGGCCTATGGCTACACCTTC; CDR3 protein: CASSAAGAYGYTF
CDR3 length: 12; J gene: TRBJ2-1; D gene: -; V gene: TRBV7-9; clone size: many; CDR3 DNA: TGTGCCAGCAGCTTAGATAGAAGGGAGTCGTTCTTC; CDR3 protein: CASSLDRRESFF
CDR3 length: 14; J gene: TRBJ1-4; D gene: -; V gene: TRBV2; clone size: many; CDR3 DNA: TGTGCCAGCAGTGACAGGGCGAAGGGGGAAAAACTGTTTTTT; CDR3 protein: CASSDRAKGEKLFF
CDR3 length: 14; J gene: TRBJ1-2; D gene: TRBD1; V gene: TRBV29-1; clone size: few; CDR3 DNA: TGCAGCGTCCGTGGGGACAGGGAATCCTATGGCTACACCTTC; CDR3 protein: CSVRGDRESYGYTF
CDR3 length: 11; J gene: TRBJ2-7; D gene: -; V gene: TRBV20-1; clone size: many; CDR3 DNA: TGCAGTGCTAGAGTAGGAGCCGAGCAGTACTTC; CDR3 protein: CSARVGAEQYF
CDR3 length: 13; J gene: TRBJ1-2; D gene: -; V gene: TRBV29-1; clone size: -; CDR3 DNA: TGCAGCGTTTTCACTAACATTAACTATGGCTACACCTTC; CDR3 protein: CSVFTNINYGYTF
CDR3 length: 11; J gene: TRBJ2-5; D gene: -; V gene: TRBV12-3/TRBV12-4; clone size: few; CDR3 DNA: TGTGTCAGCAGTCGCCGGGAGACCCAGTACTTC; CDR3 protein: CVSSRRETQYF
CDR3 length: 17; J gene: TRBJ2-3; D gene: TRBD2; V gene: TRBV20-1; clone size: -; CDR3 DNA: TGCAGTGCTAGAGAGACCCCGACTAGCGGGATCCGGAATACGCAGTATTTT; CDR3 protein: CSARETPTSGIRNTQYF
CDR3 length: 14; J gene: TRBJ2-4; D gene: -; V gene: TRBV29-1; clone size: many; CDR3 DNA: TGCAGCGTTCTTATACAGGACTCCCCGGGTGATCAGTACTTC; CDR3 protein: CSVLIQDSPGDQYF
CDR3 length: 15; J gene: TRBJ1-2; D gene: TRBD1; V gene: TRBV18; clone size: few; CDR3 DNA: TGTGCCAGCTCACCAGCCTCGACAGGGGGAGATGGCTACACCTTC; CDR3 protein: CASSPASTGGDGYTF
CDR3 length: 18; J gene: TRBJ1-1; D gene: TRBD1; V gene: TRBV12-3/TRBV12-4; clone size: many; CDR3 DNA: TGTGCCAGCAGTTTAGTAGTGAGACAGGGGATTGAGAACACTGAAGCTTTCTTT; CDR3 protein: CASSLVVRQGIENTEAFF
CDR3 length: 15; J gene: TRBJ2-1; D gene: TRBD1; V gene: TRBV20-1; clone size: many; CDR3 DNA: TGCAGTGCTAGTTACGAGACAGGGGGCAAAAATGAGCAGTTCTTC; CDR3 protein: CSASYETGGKNEQFF
CDR3 length: 14; J gene: TRBJ2-7; D gene: TRBD2; V gene: TRBV5-1; clone size: many; CDR3 DNA: TGCGCCAGCAGCGGACTAGCGGGTTACTACGAGCAGTACTTC; CDR3 protein: CASSGLAGYYEQYF
CDR3 length: 16; J gene: TRBJ2-5; D gene: TRBD2; V gene: TRBV5-1; clone size: many; CDR3 DNA: TGCGCCAGCAACCCATCCGGACTAGCGCTACAAGAGACCCAGTACTTC; CDR3 protein: CASNPSGLALQETQYF
CDR3 length: 15; J gene: TRBJ1-1; D gene: -; V gene: TRBV5-1; clone size: many; CDR3 DNA: TGCGCCAGCAGCCCCCAGGGATTAGGGGACACTGAAGCTTTCTTT; CDR3 protein: CASSPQGLGDTEAFF
CDR3 length: 17; J gene: TRBJ1-1; D gene: -; V gene: TRBV11-2; clone size: many; CDR3 DNA: TGTGCCAGCAGCTGGCGGTTCAGGGAGGTTCCACACACTGAAGCTTTCTTT; CDR3 protein: CASSWRFREVPHTEAFF
CDR3 length: 15; J gene: TRBJ1-1; D gene: -; V gene: TRBV3-1; clone size: many; CDR3 DNA: TGTGCCAGCAGCCAAGTTTCCAGCGGCCACACTGAAGCTTTCTTT; CDR3 protein: CASSQVSSGHTEAFF
CDR3 length: 9; J gene: TRBJ1-2; D gene: -; V gene: TRBV20-1; clone size: many; CDR3 DNA: TGCAGTGCTAGCAGGGGCTACACCTTC; CDR3 protein: CSASRGYTF
CDR3 length: 14; J gene: TRBJ2-7; D gene: -; V gene: TRBV27; clone size: -; CDR3 DNA: TGTGCCAGCAGTTACGAGGGATCTTCCTACGAGCAGTACTTC; CDR3 protein: CASSYEGSSYEQYF
CDR3 length: 14; J gene: TRBJ1-2; D gene: -; V gene: TRBV20-1; clone size: many; CDR3 DNA: TGCAGTGCTAGAAACCAGGGTACTAACTATGGCTACACCTTC; CDR3 protein: CSARNQGTNYGYTF
CDR3 length: 12; J gene: TRBJ1-2; D gene: -; V gene: TRBV27; clone size: many; CDR3 DNA: TGTGCCAGCCGCCAGGGTGGCTATGGCTACACCTTC; CDR3 protein: CASRQGGYGYTF
CDR3 length: 16; J gene: TRBJ2-4; D gene: -; V gene: TRBV18; clone size: -; CDR3 DNA: TGTGCCAGCTCACTATATCTAGAGGGGTCCAAAAACATTCAGTACTTC; CDR3 protein: CASSLYLEGSKNIQYF
CDR3 length: 13; J gene: TRBJ1-5; D gene: -; V gene: TRBV7-2; clone size: few; CDR3 DNA: TGTGCCAGCAGATCCAATAGCAATCAGCCCCAGCATTTT; CDR3 protein: CASRSNSNQPQHF
CDR3 length: 11; J gene: TRBJ2-4; D gene: TRBD1; V gene: TRBV29-1; clone size: many; CDR3 DNA: TGCAGTGTGGACAGGGGGAACATTCAGTACTTC; CDR3 protein: CSVDRGNIQYF
CDR3 length: 12; J gene: TRBJ1-2; D gene: -; V gene: TRBV11-2; clone size: many; CDR3 DNA: TGTGCCAGCAGCTTAAAAGGCTATGGCTACACCTTC; CDR3 protein: CASSLKGYGYTF
CDR3 length: 14; J gene: TRBJ2-3; D gene: -; V gene: TRBV28; clone size: many; CDR3 DNA: TGTGCCAGCAGCTCCCGGGGAGGCACAGATACGCAGTATTTT; CDR3 protein: CASSSRGGTDTQYF
CDR3 length: 16; J gene: TRBJ1-4; D gene: -; V gene: TRBV5-4; clone size: few; CDR3 DNA: TGTGCCAGCAGTAATGGAGGAGGGGCCCCAAATGAAAAACTGTTTTTT; CDR3 protein: CASSNGGGAPNEKLFF
CDR3 length: 14; J gene: TRBJ2-3; D gene: -; V gene: TRBV15; clone size: many; CDR3 DNA: TGTGCCACCAGCAGAGCAGATAGCACAGATACGCAGTATTTT; CDR3 protein: CATSRADSTDTQYF
CDR3 length: 13; J gene: TRBJ1-2; D gene: -; V gene: TRBV28; clone size: -; CDR3 DNA: TGTGCCAGCACCGATCGCAGGCGAAATGGCTACACCTTC; CDR3 protein: CASTDRRRNGYTF
CDR3 length: 13; J gene: TRBJ1-1; D gene: -; V gene: TRBV12-3/TRBV12-4; clone size: -; CDR3 DNA: TGTGCCACCAGTGACCTGGGGGAGTCTGAAGCTTTCTTT; CDR3 protein: CATSDLGESEAFF
CDR3 length: 16; J gene: TRBJ2-3; D gene: -; V gene: TRBV9; clone size: few; CDR3 DNA: TGTGCCAGCAGCGGCCCATTGGGGGGGGCCACAGATACGCAGTATTTT; CDR3 protein: CASSGPLGGATDTQYF
CDR3 length: 15; J gene: TRBJ2-2; D gene: -; V gene: TRBV15; clone size: -; CDR3 DNA: TGTGCCACCAGCAGGGACCGAGGGGGCACCGGGGAGCTGTTTTTT; CDR3 protein: CATSRDRGGTGELFF
CDR3 length: 18; J gene: TRBJ2-1; D gene: TRBD2; V gene: TRBV7-9; clone size: -; CDR3 DNA: TGTGCCAGCAGCACCCGTCGGCAACTAGCGAGCTCCTACAATGAGCAGTTCTTC; CDR3 protein: CASSTRRQLASSYNEQFF